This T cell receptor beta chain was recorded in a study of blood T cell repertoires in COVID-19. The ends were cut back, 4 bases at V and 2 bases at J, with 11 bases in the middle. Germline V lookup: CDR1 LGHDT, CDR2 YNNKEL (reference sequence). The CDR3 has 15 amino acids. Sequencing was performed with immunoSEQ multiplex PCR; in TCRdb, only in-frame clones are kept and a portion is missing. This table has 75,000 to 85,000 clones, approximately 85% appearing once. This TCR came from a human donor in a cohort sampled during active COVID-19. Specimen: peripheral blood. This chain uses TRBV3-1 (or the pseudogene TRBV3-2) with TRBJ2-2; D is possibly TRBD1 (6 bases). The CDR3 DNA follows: TGTGCCAGCAGCCTAGAGGACAGAAACACCGGGGAGCTGTTTTTT. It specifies CASSLEDRNTGELFF.